The 2 T cell receptor beta chains below all came from one sample that was sequenced in a study of cytomegalovirus exposure and HLA in healthy donors. The protocol was immunoSEQ multiplex PCR, while the TCRdb copy is restricted to in-frame clones and leaves out a portion. The sample holds roughly 73,000 clones, 94% seen once. The sequencing input was PBMCs. All receptors derive from a man aged 18 to 30 in good health and CMV-seropositive.

The J gene is TRBJ1-4, the V gene TRBV19; possible D gene TRBD1, 5 bases. The V gene's germline CDR1 is LNHDA and CDR2 SQIVND (reference sequence). Trimming cost V 5 bases and J 8 bases, with 15 bases left between them. The CDR3 has 14 residues. CDR3 residues: CASSAQGGAEKLFF. CDR3 DNA sequence: TGTGCCAGTAGTGCCCAGGGAGGTGCGGAAAAACTGTTTTTT.

This sequence joins TRBV10-3 and TRBJ1-2, with 8 nucleotides matching TRBD1. Unmatched junction bases numbered 8, after V lost 5 bases and J lost 3 bases. Germline assignment: CDR1 ENHRY and CDR2 SYGVKD. The CDR3 runs to 15 residues. CDR3 region: CAISQKGQAYYGYTF. DNA for the CDR3: TGTGCCATCAGTCAAAAGGGACAGGCCTACTATGGCTACACCTTC.